In its sample, the clone carrying this T cell receptor beta chain was seen once. The data derive from a study of cytomegalovirus exposure and HLA in healthy donors. At the level of the study: Ancestry clustering placed 70% to 90% of about 400 genotyped donors in the Caucasian-associated cluster.

It was with 60 Vbeta and 13 Jbeta primers that the PCR ran. TCRdb's copy holds only in-frame clones and misses some; the assay was immunoSEQ multiplex PCR. The sample consists of around 200,000 clones, roughly four fifths of them appearing once. Looked up from germline, CDR1 is SGHRS and CDR2 is YFSETQ. Deletions cut 2 bases from V and 0 bases from J, with 11 bases between. The CDR3 is 15 amino acids. The TCR was taken from a woman in her forties or fifties in good health and CMV-seropositive. The J gene is TRBJ1-2, the V gene TRBV5-1; weak D call: TRBD1 (5 bases). Material for sequencing was PBMCs. CDR3 loop: CASSFRTPPNYGYTF. The CDR3 DNA reads as TGCGCCAGCAGCTTTCGGACACCTCCTAACTATGGCTACACCTTC.